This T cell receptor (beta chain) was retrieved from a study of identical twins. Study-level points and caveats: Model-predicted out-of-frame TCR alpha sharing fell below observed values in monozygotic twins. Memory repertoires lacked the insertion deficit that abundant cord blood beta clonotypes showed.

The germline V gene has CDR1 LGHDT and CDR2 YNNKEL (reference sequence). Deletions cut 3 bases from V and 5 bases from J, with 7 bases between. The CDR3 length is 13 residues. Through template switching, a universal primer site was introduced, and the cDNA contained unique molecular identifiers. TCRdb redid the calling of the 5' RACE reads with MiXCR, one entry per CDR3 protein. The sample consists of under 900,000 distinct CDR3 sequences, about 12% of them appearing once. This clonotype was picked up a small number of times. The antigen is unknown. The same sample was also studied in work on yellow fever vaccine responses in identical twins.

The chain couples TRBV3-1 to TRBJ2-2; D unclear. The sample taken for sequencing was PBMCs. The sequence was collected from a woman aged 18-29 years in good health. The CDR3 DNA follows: TGTGCCAGCAGCCATGGAAGGACCGGGGAGCTGTTTTTT. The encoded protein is CASSHGRTGELFF.